This TCR beta chain was recovered during a study of T cell repertoires in cytomegalovirus infection. Background on the study: Both CMV infection and a matching HLA type were indicated by public TCR beta signatures.

The V gene lost 2 bases and the J gene lost 7 bases, with 21 bases spanning the gap. Per germline, CDR1 SGHAT and CDR2 FQDESV (reference sequence). The CDR3 loop spans 17 amino acids. Whole-study findings and limits: Adding up the frequency of public TCR beta families identified people who carried CMV plus the relevant HLA. HLA-C-restricted CMV-specific TCR beta clonotypes were dominant in the ex vivo response.

There are many counts of this clonotype. Its specificity is unknown. In TCRdb, the reads were re-called with MiXCR into one record per CDR3 protein. The table records approximately 990,000 distinct CDR3 sequences, 31% of them present only once. This chain joins TRBV11-1 and TRBJ2-1, with D tentatively TRBD2 (6 bases). The sequence was obtained from a human donor in good health (CMV status not recorded). Some clones in this sample may be carry-over from other donors' samples. Sequenced material: cultured CD8+ T cells from PBMCs, taken from culture after CMV antigen stimulation. The CDR3 DNA is TGTGCCAGCAGCTTAAATGACTGGCGGACGGGAGAGAATGAGCAGTTCTTC. It translates to CASSLNDWRTGENEQFF.